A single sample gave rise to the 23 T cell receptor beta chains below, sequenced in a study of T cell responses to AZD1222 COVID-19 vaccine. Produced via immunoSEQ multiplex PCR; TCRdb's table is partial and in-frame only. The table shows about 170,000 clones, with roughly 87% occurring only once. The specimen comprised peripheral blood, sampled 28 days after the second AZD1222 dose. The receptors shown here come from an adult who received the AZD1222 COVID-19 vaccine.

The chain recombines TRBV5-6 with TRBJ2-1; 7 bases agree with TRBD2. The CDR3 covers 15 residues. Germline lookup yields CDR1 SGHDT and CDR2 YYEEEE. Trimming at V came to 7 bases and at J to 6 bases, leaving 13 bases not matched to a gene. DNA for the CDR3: TGTGCCAGCCGATTGAGAGCGGGAATAATCAATGAGCAGTTCTTC. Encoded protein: CASRLRAGIINEQFF.

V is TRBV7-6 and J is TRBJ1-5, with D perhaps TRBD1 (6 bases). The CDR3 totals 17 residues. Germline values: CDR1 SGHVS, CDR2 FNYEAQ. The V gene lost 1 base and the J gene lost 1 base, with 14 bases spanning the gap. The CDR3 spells CASSLDAWTASNQPQHF. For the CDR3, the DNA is TGTGCCAGCAGCTTAGATGCGTGGACAGCGAGCAATCAGCCCCAGCATTTT.

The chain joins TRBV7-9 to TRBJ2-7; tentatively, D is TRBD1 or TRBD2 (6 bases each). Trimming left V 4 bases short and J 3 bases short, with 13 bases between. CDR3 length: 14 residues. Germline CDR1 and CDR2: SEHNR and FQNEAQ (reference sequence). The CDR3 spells CASSSRGAVYEQYF. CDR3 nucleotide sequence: TGTGCCAGCAGCTCTAGGGGGGCGGTCTACGAGCAGTACTTC. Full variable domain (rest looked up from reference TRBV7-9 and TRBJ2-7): DTGVSQNPRHKITKRGQNVTFRCDPISEHNRLYWYRQTLGQGPEFLTYFQNEAQLEKSRLLSDRFSAERPKGSFSTLEIQRTEQGDSAMYLCASSSRGAVYEQYFGPGTRLTVT.

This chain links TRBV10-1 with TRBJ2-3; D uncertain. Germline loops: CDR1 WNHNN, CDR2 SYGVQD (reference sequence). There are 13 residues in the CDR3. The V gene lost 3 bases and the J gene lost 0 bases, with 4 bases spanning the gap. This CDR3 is CASSDASTDTQYF. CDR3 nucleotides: TGCGCCAGCAGTGACGCTAGCACAGATACGCAGTATTTT.

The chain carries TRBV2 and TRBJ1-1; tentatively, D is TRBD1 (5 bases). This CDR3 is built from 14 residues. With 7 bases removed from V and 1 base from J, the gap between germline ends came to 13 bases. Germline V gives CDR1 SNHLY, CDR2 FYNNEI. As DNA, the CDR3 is TGTGCCAGCACTACCGGGACGGAGAACACTGAAGCTTTCTTT. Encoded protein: CASTTGTENTEAFF.

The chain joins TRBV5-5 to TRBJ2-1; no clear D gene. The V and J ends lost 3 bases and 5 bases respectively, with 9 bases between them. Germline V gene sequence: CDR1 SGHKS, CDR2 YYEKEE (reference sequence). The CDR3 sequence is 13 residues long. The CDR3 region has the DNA TGTGCCAGCAGCTCACGGGCAGACAATGAGCAGTTCTTC. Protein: CASSSRADNEQFF.

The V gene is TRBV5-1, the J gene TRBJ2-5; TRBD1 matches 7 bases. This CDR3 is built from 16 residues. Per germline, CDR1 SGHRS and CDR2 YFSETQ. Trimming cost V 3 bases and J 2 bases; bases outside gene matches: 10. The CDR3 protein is CASSYDGQALQETQYF. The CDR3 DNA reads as TGCGCCAGCAGCTACGACGGACAGGCATTACAAGAGACCCAGTACTTC.

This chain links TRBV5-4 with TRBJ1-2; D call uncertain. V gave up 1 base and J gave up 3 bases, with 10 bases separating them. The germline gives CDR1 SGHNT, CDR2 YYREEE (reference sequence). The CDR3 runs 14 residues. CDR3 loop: CASSLYSPDYGYTF. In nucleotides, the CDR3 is TGTGCCAGCAGCTTGTATAGTCCAGACTATGGCTACACCTTC.

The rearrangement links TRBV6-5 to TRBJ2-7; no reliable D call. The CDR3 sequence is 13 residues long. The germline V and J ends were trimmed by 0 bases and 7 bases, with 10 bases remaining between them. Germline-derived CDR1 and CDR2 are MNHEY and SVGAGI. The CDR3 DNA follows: TGTGCCAGCAGTTACTCTACGCTAGGGGAGCAGTACTTC. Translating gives CASSYSTLGEQYF.

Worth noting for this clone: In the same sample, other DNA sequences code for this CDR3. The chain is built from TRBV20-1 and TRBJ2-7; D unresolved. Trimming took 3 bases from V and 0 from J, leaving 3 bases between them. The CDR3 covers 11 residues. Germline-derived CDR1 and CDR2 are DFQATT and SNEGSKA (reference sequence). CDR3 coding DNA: TGCAGTGCTAGGCTCTCCTACGAGCAGTACTTC. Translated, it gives CSARLSYEQYF.

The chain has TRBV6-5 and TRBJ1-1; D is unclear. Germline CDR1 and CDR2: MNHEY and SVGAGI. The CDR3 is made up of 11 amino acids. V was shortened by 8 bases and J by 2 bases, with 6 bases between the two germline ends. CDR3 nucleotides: TGTGCCAGCGCCCGAAACACTGAAGCTTTCTTT. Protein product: CASARNTEAFF.

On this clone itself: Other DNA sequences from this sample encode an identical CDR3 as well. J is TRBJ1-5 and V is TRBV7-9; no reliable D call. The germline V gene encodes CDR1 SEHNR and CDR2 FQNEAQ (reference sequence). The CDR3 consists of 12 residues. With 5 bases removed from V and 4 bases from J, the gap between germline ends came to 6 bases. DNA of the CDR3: TGTGCCAGCAGCCTAGGTAATCAGCCCCAGCATTTT. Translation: CASSLGNQPQHF.

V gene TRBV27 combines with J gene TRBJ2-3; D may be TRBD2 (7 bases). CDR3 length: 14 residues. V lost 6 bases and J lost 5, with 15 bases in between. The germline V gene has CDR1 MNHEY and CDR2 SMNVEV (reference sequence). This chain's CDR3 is CASSRGAGGDTQYF. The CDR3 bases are TGTGCCAGCAGCCGGGGGGCTGGCGGAGATACGCAGTATTTT.

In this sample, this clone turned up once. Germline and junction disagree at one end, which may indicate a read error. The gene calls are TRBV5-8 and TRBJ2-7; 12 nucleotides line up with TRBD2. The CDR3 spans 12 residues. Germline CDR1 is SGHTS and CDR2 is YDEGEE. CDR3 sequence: CASSFRTSGMIF. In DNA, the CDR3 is TGTGCCAGCAGCTTTAGGACTAGCGGGATGATCTTC. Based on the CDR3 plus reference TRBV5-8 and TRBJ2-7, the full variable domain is EAGVTQSPTHLIKTRGQQATLRCSPISGHTSVYWYQQALGLGLQFLLWYDEGEERNRGNFPPRFSGRQFPNYSSELNVNALELEDSALYLCASSFRTSGMIFGPGTRLTVT.

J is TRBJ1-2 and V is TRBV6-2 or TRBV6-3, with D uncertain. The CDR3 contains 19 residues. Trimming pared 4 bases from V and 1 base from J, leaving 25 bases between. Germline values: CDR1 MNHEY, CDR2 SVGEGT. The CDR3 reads CASSLLPSGGHKGNYGYTF. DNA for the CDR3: TGTGCCAGCAGTTTACTTCCCTCCGGTGGTCATAAGGGTAACTATGGCTACACCTTC.

DNA for the CDR3: TGTGCCAGCAGCCCGGGACAGGGGAGACGGGGCTACACCTTC. Translation: CASSPGQGRRGYTF. This chain connects TRBV5-5 to TRBJ1-2; 10 bases are a match to TRBD1. V gave up 4 bases and J gave up 8 bases; unmatched junction bases: 8. CDR1 and CDR2 (germline): SGHKS, YYEKEE (reference sequence). The CDR3 loop spans 14 amino acids.

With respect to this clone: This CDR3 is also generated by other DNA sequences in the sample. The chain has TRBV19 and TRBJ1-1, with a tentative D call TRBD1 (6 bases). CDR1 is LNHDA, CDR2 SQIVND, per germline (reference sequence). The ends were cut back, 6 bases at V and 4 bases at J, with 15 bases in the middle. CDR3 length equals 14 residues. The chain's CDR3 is CASSLGGGGTEAFF. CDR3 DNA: TGTGCCAGTAGCCTCGGGGGAGGGGGCACTGAAGCTTTCTTT.

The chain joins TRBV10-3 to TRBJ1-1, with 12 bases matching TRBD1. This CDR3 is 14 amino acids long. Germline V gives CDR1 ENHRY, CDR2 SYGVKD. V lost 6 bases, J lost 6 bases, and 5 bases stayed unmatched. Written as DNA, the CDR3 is TGTGCCATCAGGATGGGACAGGGGGCCGCTGAAGCTTTCTTT. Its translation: CAIRMGQGAAEAFF.

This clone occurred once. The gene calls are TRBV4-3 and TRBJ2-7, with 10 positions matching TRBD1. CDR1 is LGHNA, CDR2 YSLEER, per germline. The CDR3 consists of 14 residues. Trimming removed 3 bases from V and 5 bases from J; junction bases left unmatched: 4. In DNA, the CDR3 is TGCGCCAGCAGCCACGGACAGGGGGAAGACGAGCAGTACTTC. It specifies CASSHGQGEDEQYF.

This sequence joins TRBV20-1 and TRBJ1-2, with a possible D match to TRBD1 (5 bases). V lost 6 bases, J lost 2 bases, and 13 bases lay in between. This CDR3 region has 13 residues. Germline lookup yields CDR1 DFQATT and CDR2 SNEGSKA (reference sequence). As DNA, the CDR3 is TGCAGTGCCAGTGGGACTGTGAACTATGGCTACACCTTC. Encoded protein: CSASGTVNYGYTF.

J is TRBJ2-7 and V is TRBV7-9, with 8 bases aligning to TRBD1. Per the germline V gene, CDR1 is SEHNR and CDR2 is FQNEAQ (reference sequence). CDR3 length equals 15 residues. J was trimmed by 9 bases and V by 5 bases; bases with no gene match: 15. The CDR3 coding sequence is TGTGCCAGCAGCCCCAGGACAGGGCAGTTGGAGAGGCAGTACTTC. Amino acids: CASSPRTGQLERQYF.

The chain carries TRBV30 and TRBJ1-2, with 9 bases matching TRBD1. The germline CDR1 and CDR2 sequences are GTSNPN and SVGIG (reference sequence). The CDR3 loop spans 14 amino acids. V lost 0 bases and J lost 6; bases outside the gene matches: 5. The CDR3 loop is CAWSVRGQGNGYTF. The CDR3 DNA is TGTGCCTGGAGTGTAAGGGGACAGGGTAATGGCTACACCTTC.

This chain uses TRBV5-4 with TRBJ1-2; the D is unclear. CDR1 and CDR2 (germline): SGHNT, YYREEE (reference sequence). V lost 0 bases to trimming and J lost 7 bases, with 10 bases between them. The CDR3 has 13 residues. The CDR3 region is CASSLGHAAGYTF. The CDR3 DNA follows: TGTGCCAGCAGCTTGGGACACGCTGCTGGCTACACCTTC.